This T cell receptor beta chain was captured in a study of T cells after yellow fever vaccination. About this clonotype itself: Its cognate antigen is unknown.

Overall study findings and caveats: CD4 and CD8 compartments shared a small share of clonotypes.

From the 5' RACE reads, TCRdb called clonotypes with MiXCR, one entry per CDR3 protein. The repertoire holds a few hundred thousand distinct CDR3 sequences, with roughly 8% as singletons. This clonotype was obtained from a man younger than 35 who received the YFV17D yellow fever vaccine. The sample was PBMCs, taken roughly 46 days after the first yellow fever vaccination.

The CDR3: CASSLSGGRRGEQFF. CDR3 sequence (DNA): TGTGCCAGCAGCTTAAGTGGGGGGCGCCGGGGTGAGCAGTTCTTC. The chain joins TRBV7-3 to TRBJ2-1; D may be TRBD1 or TRBD2 (6 bases each). The CDR3 is made up of 15 amino acids. From germline, CDR1 is SGHTA and CDR2 FQGTGA. V shed 1 base and J shed 9 bases, with 16 bases lying between them.